This is a list of T cell receptor beta chains from one sample in a study of identical twins. TCRdb passed the 5' RACE reads through MiXCR, listing each CDR3 protein once. The profile shows about 280,000 distinct CDR3 sequences, around 8.8% of them singletons. In addition, the sample was reused for a study of yellow fever vaccine responses in identical twins.

Material: memory (CD45RO+) T cells sorted from blood. All receptors derive from a woman under 30 in good health. Each CDR3 is given without its conserved first and last residue.

j_call,v_call,cdr3_aa
TRBJ1-3,TRBV5-5,ASSSDPSGNTIY
TRBJ2-1,TRBV3-1,ASSHSGATGNEQF
TRBJ2-5,TRBV20-1,SARDTGNQETQY
TRBJ2-7,TRBV5-1,ASSLATGGYEQY
TRBJ2-1,TRBV14,ASSQKGGYGYSSSYNEQF
TRBJ2-5,TRBV20-1,SARDGSHSETQY
TRBJ1-4,TRBV20-1,SARKVEKLF
TRBJ1-4,TRBV7-8,ASSGLSNEKLF
TRBJ2-2,TRBV20-1,SARPAGFTGELF
TRBJ2-2,TRBV12-3/TRBV12-4,ASTRTGELF
TRBJ2-5,TRBV25-1,ASSGRGTQY
TRBJ2-1,TRBV27,ASRQQGANYNEQF
TRBJ2-5,TRBV12-3/TRBV12-4,ASSMGETQY
TRBJ1-1,TRBV10-3,ATWTDNTEAF
TRBJ2-3,TRBV10-3,AISGRQDSTDTQY